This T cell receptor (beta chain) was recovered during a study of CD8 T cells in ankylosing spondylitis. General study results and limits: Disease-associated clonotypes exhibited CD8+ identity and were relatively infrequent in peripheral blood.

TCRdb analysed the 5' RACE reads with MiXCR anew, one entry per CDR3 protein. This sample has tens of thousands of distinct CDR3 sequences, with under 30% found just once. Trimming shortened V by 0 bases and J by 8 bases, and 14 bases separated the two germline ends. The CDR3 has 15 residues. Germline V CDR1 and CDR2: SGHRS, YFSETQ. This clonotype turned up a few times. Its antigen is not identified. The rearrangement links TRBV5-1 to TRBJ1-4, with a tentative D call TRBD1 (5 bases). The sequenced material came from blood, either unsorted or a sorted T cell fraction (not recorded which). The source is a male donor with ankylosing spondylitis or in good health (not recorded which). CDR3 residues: CASSLAISGREKLFF. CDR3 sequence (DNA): TGCGCCAGCAGCTTGGCCATCTCAGGGCGGGAAAAACTGTTTTTT.